This record looks at one TCR beta chain sequence and its context. Its antigen is not identified. Germline lookup yields CDR1 MGHDK and CDR2 SYGVNS. After removal of 9 bases from V and 3 bases from J, the junction contained 24 bases not matched to a gene. This CDR3 comprises 19 residues. TCR beta VDJ combinations and CDR3 sequences were profiled from genomic DNA. TCRdb re-analysed the reads in MiXCR, keeping a single row per CDR3 protein. Of around 200,000 distinct CDR3 sequences in the sample, around 50% were seen once. This record belongs to a study of CD8+CD57+ T cells in acquired aplastic anemia. All sequencing subjects had displayed CD8+CD57+ cell expansion on flow cytometry. Every patient presented with severe acquired aplastic anemia. Whole-study findings and limits: The same twenty-nine CD8+ CDR3 sequences occurred in patients and in controls.

Sequenced: sorted CD4+, CD8+, or CD8+CD57+ T cells (not recorded which) from PBMCs. This chain joins TRBV25-1 and TRBJ2-7; 9 positions agree with TRBD1. The TCR originated in a human donor with aplastic anemia. The DNA of the CDR3 is TGTGCCAGAAGACCCCCGTGGGGACAGGGTGATGAGGCCCGCTACGAGCAGTACTTC. Translated, it gives CARRPPWGQGDEARYEQYF.